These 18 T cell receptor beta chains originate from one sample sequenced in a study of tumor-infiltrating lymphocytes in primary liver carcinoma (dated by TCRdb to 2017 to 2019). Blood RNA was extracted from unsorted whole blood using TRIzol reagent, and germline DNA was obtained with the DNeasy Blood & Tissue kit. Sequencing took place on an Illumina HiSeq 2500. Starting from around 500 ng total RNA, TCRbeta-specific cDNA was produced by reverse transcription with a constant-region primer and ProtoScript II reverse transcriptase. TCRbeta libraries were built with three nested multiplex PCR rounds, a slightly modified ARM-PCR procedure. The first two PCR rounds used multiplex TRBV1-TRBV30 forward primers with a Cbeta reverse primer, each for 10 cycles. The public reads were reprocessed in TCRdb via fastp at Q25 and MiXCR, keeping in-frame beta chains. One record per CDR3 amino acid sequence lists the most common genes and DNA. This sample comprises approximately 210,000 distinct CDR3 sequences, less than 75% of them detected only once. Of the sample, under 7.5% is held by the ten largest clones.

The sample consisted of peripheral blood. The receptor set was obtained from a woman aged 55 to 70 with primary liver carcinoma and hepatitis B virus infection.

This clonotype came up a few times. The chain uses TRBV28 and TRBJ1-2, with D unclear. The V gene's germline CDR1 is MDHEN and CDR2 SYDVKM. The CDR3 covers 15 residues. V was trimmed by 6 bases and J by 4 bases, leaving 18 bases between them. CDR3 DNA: TGTGCCAGCAGCTCACAAGTCCTCCCAGGCTATGGCTACACCTTC. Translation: CASSSQVLPGYGYTF.

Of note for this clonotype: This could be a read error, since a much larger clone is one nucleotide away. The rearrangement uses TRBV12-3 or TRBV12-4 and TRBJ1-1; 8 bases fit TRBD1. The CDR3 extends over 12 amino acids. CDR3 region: CASSFGQGRALF. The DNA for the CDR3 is TGTGCCAGCAGTTTCGGACAGGGAAGAGCTTTATTT.

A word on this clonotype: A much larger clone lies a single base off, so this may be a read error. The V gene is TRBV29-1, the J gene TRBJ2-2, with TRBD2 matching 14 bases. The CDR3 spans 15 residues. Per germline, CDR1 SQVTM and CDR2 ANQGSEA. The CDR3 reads CNVSRGTSGGGELFF. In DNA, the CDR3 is TGCAACGTTTCGAGGGGGACTAGCGGGGGCGGGGAGCTGTTTTTT.

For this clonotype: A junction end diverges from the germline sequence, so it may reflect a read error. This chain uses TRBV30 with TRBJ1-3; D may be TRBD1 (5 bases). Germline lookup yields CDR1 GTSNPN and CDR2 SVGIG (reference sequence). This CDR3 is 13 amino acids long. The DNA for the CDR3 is TGTCCCTGGACACGGAACTCTGGAAACACCATATATTTT. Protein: CPWTRNSGNTIYF. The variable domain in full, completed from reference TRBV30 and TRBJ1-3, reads SQTIHQWPATLVQPVGSPLSLECTVEGTSNPNLYWYRQAAGRGLQLLFYSVGIGQISSEVPQNLSASRPQDRQFILSSKKLLLSDSGFYLCPWTRNSGNTIYFGEGSWLTVV.

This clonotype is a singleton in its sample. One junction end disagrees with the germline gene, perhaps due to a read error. CDR3 DNA: TGCAGCGTAAAGCAGGGAAGCGAGGAGTACTTC. Translated, it gives CSVKQGSEEYF. This chain joins TRBV29-1 and TRBJ2-7; possible D gene TRBD1, 5 bases. This CDR3 is 11 amino acids long. Per the germline V gene, CDR1 is SQVTM and CDR2 is ANQGSEA.

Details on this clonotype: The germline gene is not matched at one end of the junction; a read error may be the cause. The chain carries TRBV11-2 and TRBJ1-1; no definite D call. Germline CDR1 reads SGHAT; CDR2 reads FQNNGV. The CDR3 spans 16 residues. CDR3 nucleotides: TGTGCCAACAGCTTAGAAGCGCAGATAATGGACACTGAAGCTTTCTTT. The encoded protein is CANSLEAQIMDTEAFF.

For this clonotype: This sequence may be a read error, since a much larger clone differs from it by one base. CDR3 nucleotides: TGTGCCAGCGGTACCAGGGAGAACACTGAAGCTTTCTTT. Translating it yields CASGTRENTEAFF. This sequence joins TRBV6-1 and TRBJ1-1, with TRBD1 as a possible D gene (5 bases). Germline assignment: CDR1 MNHNS and CDR2 SASEGT. The CDR3 is made up of 13 amino acids. V lost 8 bases to trimming and J lost 1 base, with 11 bases between them.

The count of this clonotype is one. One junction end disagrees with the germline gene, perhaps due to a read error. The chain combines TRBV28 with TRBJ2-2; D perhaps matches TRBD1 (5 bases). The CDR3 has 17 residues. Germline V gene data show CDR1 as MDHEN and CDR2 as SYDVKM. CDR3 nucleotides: TGTGCCAGCAGTTTAACCCTGACAGCTGTGAACATCGGGGAGCTGTTTTTT. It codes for CASSLTLTAVNIGELFF.

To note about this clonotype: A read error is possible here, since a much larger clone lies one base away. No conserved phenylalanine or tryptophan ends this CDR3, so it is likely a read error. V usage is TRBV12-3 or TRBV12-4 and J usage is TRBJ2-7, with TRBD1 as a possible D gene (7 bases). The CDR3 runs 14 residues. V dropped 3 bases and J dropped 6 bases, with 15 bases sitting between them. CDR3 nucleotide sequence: TGTGCCAGCAGTTTGTGGCAGGGGGAGGCCGAGCAGTACTTG. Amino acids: CASSLWQGEAEQYL.

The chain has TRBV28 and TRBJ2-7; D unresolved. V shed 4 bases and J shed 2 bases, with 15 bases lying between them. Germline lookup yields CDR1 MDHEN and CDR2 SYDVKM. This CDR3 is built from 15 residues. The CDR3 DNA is TGTGCCAGCAGTTCCCCCGGTGACGGTCCCTACGAGCAGTACTTC. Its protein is CASSSPGDGPYEQYF.

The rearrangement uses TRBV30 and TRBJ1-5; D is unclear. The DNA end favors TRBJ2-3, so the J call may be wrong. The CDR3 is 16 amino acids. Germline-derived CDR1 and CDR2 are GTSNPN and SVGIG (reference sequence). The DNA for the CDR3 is TGTGCCTGGAGTGTAATGGGCCCCCCAGGCAATCAGCCCCAGTATTTT. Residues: CAWSVMGPPGNQPQYF.

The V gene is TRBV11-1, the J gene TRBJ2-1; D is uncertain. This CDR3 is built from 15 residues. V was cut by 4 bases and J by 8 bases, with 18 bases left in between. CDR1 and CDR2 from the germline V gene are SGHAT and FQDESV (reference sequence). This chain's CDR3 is CASSSESAFNDEQFF. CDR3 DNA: TGTGCCAGCAGCTCAGAGTCAGCGTTCAACGATGAGCAGTTCTTC. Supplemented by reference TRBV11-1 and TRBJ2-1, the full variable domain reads EAEVAQSPRYKITEKSQAVAFWCDPISGHATLYWYRQILGQGPELLVQFQDESVVDDSQLPKDRFSAERLKGVDSTLKIQPAELGDSAMYLCASSSESAFNDEQFFGPGTRLTVL.

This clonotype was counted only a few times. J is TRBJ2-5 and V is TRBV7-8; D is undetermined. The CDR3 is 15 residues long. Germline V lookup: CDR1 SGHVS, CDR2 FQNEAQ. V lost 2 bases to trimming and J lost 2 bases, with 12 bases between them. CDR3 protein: CASSLRWTEQETQYF. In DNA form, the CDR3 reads TGTGCCAGCAGCTTAAGATGGACGGAGCAAGAGACCCAGTACTTC.

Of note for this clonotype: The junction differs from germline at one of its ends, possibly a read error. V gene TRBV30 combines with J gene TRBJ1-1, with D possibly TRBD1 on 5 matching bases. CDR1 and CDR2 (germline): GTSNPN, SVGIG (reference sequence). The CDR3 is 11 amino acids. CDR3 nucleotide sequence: TGTGCCTGGGGGGGTGTAACTGAAGCTCTCTTT. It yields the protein CAWGGVTEALF.

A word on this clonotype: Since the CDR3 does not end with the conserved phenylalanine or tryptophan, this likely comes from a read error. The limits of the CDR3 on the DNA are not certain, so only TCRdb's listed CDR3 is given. The CDR3 sequence is CASSPGTGGNYEHYS. This chain joins TRBV11-3 and TRBJ2-7; the table's TRBD1 call for D was not verified on the DNA. The CDR3 is 15 residues long, counting both termini. CDR1 and CDR2 (germline): SGHNT, YENEEA.

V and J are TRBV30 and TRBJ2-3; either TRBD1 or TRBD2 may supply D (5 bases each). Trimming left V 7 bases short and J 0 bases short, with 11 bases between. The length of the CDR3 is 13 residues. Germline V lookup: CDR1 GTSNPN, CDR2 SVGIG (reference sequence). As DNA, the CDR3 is TGTGCCTTCTCCTGGGGGAGCACAGATACGCAGTATTTT. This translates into CAFSWGSTDTQYF.

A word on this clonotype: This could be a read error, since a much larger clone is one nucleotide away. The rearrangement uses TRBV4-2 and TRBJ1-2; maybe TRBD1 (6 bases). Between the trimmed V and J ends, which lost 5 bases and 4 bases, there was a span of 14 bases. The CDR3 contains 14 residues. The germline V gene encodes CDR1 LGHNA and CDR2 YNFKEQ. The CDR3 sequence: CASSGGHGGYGYTF. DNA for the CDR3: TGTGCCAGCAGCGGGGGACATGGAGGCTATGGCTACACCTTC.

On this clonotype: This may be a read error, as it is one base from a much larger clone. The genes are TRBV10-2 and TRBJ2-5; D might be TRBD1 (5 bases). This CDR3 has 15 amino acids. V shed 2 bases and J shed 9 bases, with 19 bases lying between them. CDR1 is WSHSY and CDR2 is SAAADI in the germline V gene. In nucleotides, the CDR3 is TGCGCCAGCAGTGAGGCAGGCGCAGGGCGTGAGTCCCAGTACTTC. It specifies CASSEAGAGRESQYF.